Below are 7 T cell receptor beta chains sequenced from a single sample in a study of vaccination and CD4 T cells after COVID-19. For these receptors, no antigen is known. Documented treatment: roughly 10-day PBMC culture with coronavirus spike peptide pools or control peptides (ViraFEST assay). Researchers used the Oncomine TCR Beta short-read assay to sequence DNA from cultured CD4+ T cells. TCRdb recomputed calls from the PCR reads with MiXCR, one row per CDR3 protein. Of 8,500 to 13,000 distinct CDR3 sequences detected, around 66% appear once; the ten largest clones hold 34%. The sequenced sample was CD4+ T cells from blood, cultured in vitro. The receptors derive from a human donor who had recovered from COVID-19.

The gene calls are TRBV20-1 and TRBJ2-3; D is undetermined. The germline V and J ends were trimmed by 1 base and 1 base, with 0 bases remaining between them. Germline CDR1 and CDR2: DFQATT and SNEGSKA (reference sequence). This CDR3 spans 11 amino acids. CDR3 bases: TGCAGTGCTAGAGGCACAGATACGCAGTATTTT. Its translation: CSARGTDTQYF.

The chain employs TRBV12-3 or TRBV12-4 and TRBJ1-2; D gene uncertain. The V end lost 3 bases, the J end lost 3 bases, and 17 bases lay between the germline ends. The CDR3 has 16 residues. CDR3 coding DNA: TGTGCCAGCAGTTTGTCGAAGGGTGGTACCGACTATGGCTACACCTTC. It is translated as CASSLSKGGTDYGYTF.

A few counts support this clonotype. This rearrangement joins TRBV7-2 to TRBJ1-2; 7 bases align to TRBD1. CDR3 length: 16 residues. V shed 5 bases and J 4 bases; nucleotides not matched to a gene: 13. Per germline, CDR1 SGHTA and CDR2 FQGNSA. The CDR3 spells CASSPPRQGGSYGYTF. CDR3 in DNA: TGTGCCAGCAGCCCGCCCCGACAGGGAGGAAGCTATGGCTACACCTTC.

The chain carries TRBV12-3 or TRBV12-4 and TRBJ2-4; TRBD1 is a possible D gene (6 bases). CDR3 length equals 16 residues. Trimming stripped 0 bases from V and 6 bases from J, with 15 bases between. CDR3 coding DNA: TGTGCCAGCAGTTTAGCGCACAGGGATGCTGGAAACATTCAGTACTTC. Encoded protein: CASSLAHRDAGNIQYF.

This chain links TRBV27 with TRBJ2-7; no clear D. The CDR3 is 15 residues long. CDR1 and CDR2 from the germline V gene are MNHEY and SMNVEV (reference sequence). V was trimmed by 5 bases and J by 2 bases, leaving 16 bases between them. The CDR3 region has the DNA TGTGCCAGCAGTCGACTCACGACGGTACCCTACGAGCAGTACTTC. Translation: CASSRLTTVPYEQYF.

This clonotype was seen a handful of times. The chain joins TRBV20-1 to TRBJ2-7; TRBD2 might be the D (6 bases). Trimming removed 5 bases from V and 2 bases from J, with 22 bases in between. The CDR3 has 16 amino acids. Germline CDR1 and CDR2: DFQATT and SNEGSKA (reference sequence). In nucleotides, the CDR3 is TGCAGTGCTGATGGTCAGGCTAGCGAGAACGCCTACGAGCAGTACTTC. It encodes CSADGQASENAYEQYF.

The rearrangement uses TRBV7-2 and TRBJ1-1; D unclear. Germline CDR1 and CDR2: SGHTA and FQGNSA. The CDR3 has 16 residues. V shed 5 bases and J shed 0 bases, with 16 bases lying between them. The CDR3 loop is CASSPTGPGMNTEAFF. The CDR3 DNA sequence: TGTGCCAGCAGCCCTACTGGTCCAGGTATGAACACTGAAGCTTTCTTT.